The rows below give T cell receptor beta chains drawn from one sample of a study of T cells in Graves' hyperthyroidism and ophthalmopathy. TCRdb re-derived calls from the multiplex PCR reads in MiXCR, one entry per CDR3 protein. The sample lists hundreds of thousands of distinct CDR3 sequences, 20% seen once, with about 50% in the top ten. The sample was blood. These receptors all stem from a man aged 40-49 years with Graves' ophthalmopathy. Both conserved end residues are trimmed from each CDR3.

j_gene	v_gene	CDR3aa
TRBJ2-7	TRBV6-1	ASSEFANYEQY
TRBJ2-3	TRBV9	ASSPRLVGPTDTQY
TRBJ1-4	TRBV5-8	ASSLELTAEKLF
TRBJ1-5	TRBV29-1	SVGEGEQPQH
TRBJ2-3	TRBV7-6	ASSLETAGVGTDTQY
TRBJ2-7	TRBV29-1	SVTGTPKGSNYEQY
TRBJ2-5	TRBV7-9	ASRSVGQGPTQY
TRBJ2-2	TRBV20-1	SAGVLAGNTGELF
TRBJ2-1	TRBV29-1	SVAGQGLNEQF
TRBJ2-3	TRBV7-2	ASSLRRGTDTQY
TRBJ2-1	TRBV12-3/TRBV12-4	ASRGRSGSYNEQF
TRBJ1-5	TRBV9	ASSVGAVTNQPQH
TRBJ1-6	TRBV6-5	ASSYPDRGSSYNSPLH
TRBJ1-6	TRBV29-1	SVRQGANSPLH
TRBJ2-2	TRBV7-9	ASSLDGGPNTGELF
TRBJ1-3	TRBV30	AWSGGNTIY
TRBJ2-2	TRBV14	ASSGPGPNFPGELF
TRBJ2-5	TRBV12-3/TRBV12-4	ASSFRSGYQETQY
TRBJ2-1	TRBV6-1	ASTALAGAGEQF
TRBJ2-3	TRBV2	ASSENVRGDTQY
TRBJ2-1	TRBV30	AWKGDRTGSNEQF
TRBJ2-1	TRBV27	ATYGLLAGEINEQF
TRBJ2-3	TRBV20-1	SATLARSDTQY
TRBJ2-3	TRBV20-1	SARDMKRADTQY
TRBJ1-1	TRBV29-1	SVPGGLNTEAF
TRBJ1-5	TRBV5-5	ASSLSRDGYNQPQH
TRBJ1-2	TRBV4-3	ASSQDLLRVNGYT
TRBJ2-1	TRBV10-2	ASRAGTSGYNEQF
TRBJ2-7	TRBV20-1	SAREGQGVFYEQY
TRBJ2-1	TRBV6-2/TRBV6-3	ASGGRAYNEQF
-	TRBV9	ASSVQGGSYEQF
TRBJ2-1	TRBV29-1	SVVPSGRGHEQF
TRBJ1-1	TRBV9	ASSVEGVTEAF
TRBJ1-2	TRBV11-2	ASSLGLDVYGYT
TRBJ2-5	TRBV28	ASSPRTVETQY
TRBJ2-1	TRBV29-1	SVDQTSFGDEQF
TRBJ1-2	TRBV6-1	ASSAGTIGYT
TRBJ2-5	TRBV18	ASSPQPWTGGVETQY
TRBJ2-3	TRBV6-1	ASSSGGAPGTQY
TRBJ1-2	TRBV12-5	ASGLARTPENYGYT
TRBJ2-3	TRBV30	AWSAGGTDTQY
TRBJ1-1	TRBV2	ASLIGQGNTEAF
TRBJ1-4	TRBV18	ASSPDREKLF
TRBJ2-3	TRBV7-9	ASSIIEADTQY
TRBJ2-2	TRBV30	AWKTSGTGELF
TRBJ1-5	TRBV20-1	SARGGGGLSQPQH